Each of the 20 T cell receptor beta chains below was sequenced from the same sample in a study of molecular identifiers for immune sequencing clone quantification. TCRdb called the PCR reads again in MiXCR, with one record for every CDR3 protein. In the table there are about 640,000 distinct CDR3 sequences, about 20% of which are singletons. Sequencing was done on a sample of naive CD8+ T cells from blood, with Jurkat cell RNA spiked in. Subset of the sample: FACS-sorted CD8+CD4-CCR7+CD45RA+ naive T cells. These receptors came from a human donor in good health. Some libraries in this study had Jurkat cell RNA spiked in.

Concerning this clonotype itself: At one of its ends the junction is not consistent with the germline gene, which may arise from a read error. The rearrangement links TRBV27 to TRBJ2-2, with D possibly being TRBD2 (5 bases). CDR1 MNHEY and CDR2 SMNVEV come from the germline V gene (reference sequence). The CDR3 loop spans 12 amino acids. The DNA for the CDR3 is TGTGCCAGCAGTTGGAACACCGGGGAGCTGGTTTTT. This sequence encodes CASSWNTGELVF.

Comment on this clonotype: A read error may explain this, as a much larger clone is one base away. The genes are TRBV7-9 and TRBJ2-1; TRBD1 matches 7 bases. This CDR3 has 13 residues. Germline V gene data show CDR1 as SEHNR and CDR2 as FQNEAQ (reference sequence). CDR3 loop: CACSSLLDRAGFF. As DNA, the CDR3 is TGTGCCTGCAGCTCACTCTTAGACAGGGCAGGGTTCTTC. The full variable domain, with the rest looked up from reference TRBV7-9 and TRBJ2-1, is DTGVSQNPRHKITKRGQNVTFRCDPISEHNRLYWYRQTLGQGPEFLTYFQNEAQLEKSRLLSDRFSAERPKGSFSTLEIQRTEQGDSAMYLCACSSLLDRAGFFGPGTRLTVL.

This clonotype was counted ten times or more. The chain couples TRBV19 to TRBJ2-3, with D maybe TRBD2 (6 bases). CDR3 length equals 16 residues. With 1 base removed from V and 3 bases from J, the gap between germline ends came to 14 bases. Germline assignment: CDR1 LNHDA and CDR2 SQIVND (reference sequence). In DNA form, the CDR3 reads TGTGCCAGTAGTATAGGGATTAGCGGATCAACAGATACGCAGTATTTT. Its protein is CASSIGISGSTDTQYF.

On this clonotype itself: The CDR3 ends on some other residue instead of the conserved phenylalanine or tryptophan, so this is likely a read error. This rearrangement joins TRBV11-2 to TRBJ2-1; the D is unclear. Germline assignment: CDR1 SGHAT and CDR2 FQNNGV. Trimming removed 5 bases at V and 3 bases at J, with 14 bases between. This CDR3 is built from 15 residues. CDR3 loop: CASSMTRRSYNEQFL. The CDR3 DNA reads TGTGCCAGCAGCATGACGCGAAGGAGCTACAATGAGCAGTTCCTC.

With regard to this clonotype: A clone one base away is much larger, so this may be a read error. V usage is TRBV7-9 and J usage is TRBJ2-3, with TRBD2 matching over 7 bases. The CDR3 totals 18 residues. The V gene's germline CDR1 is SEHNR and CDR2 FQNEAQ (reference sequence). The J segment lost 4 bases and the V segment lost 8 bases, leaving 21 bases of the junction unmatched. In DNA form, the CDR3 reads TGTGCCAGCGGCTCGGGGGGACCCTCGGGCCAGAATGCAGATACGCAGTATTTT. Translation: CASGSGGPSGQNADTQYF.

This clonotype was counted a few times. The chain recombines TRBV5-6 with TRBJ2-7, with 7 bases fitting TRBD1. The CDR3 is made up of 19 amino acids. J lost 1 base, V lost 0 bases, and 16 bases had no gene match. Germline-derived CDR1 and CDR2 are SGHDT and YYEEEE. CDR3 nucleotides: TGTGCCAGCAGCTTGGCCAGAGACAGGGCTATAACTTCGTCCTACGAGCAGTACTTC. Encoded protein: CASSLARDRAITSSYEQYF.

This clonotype was recorded many times. The chain employs TRBV19 and TRBJ2-7; D could derive from TRBD1 or TRBD2 (5 bases each). This CDR3 has 14 amino acids. V was pared by 3 bases and J by 3 bases, with 12 bases between. CDR1 is LNHDA, CDR2 SQIVND, per germline (reference sequence). For the CDR3, the DNA is TGTGCCAGTAGTATGGGGGTCGGGGTCTACGAGCAGTACTTC. Its translation: CASSMGVGVYEQYF.

This sequence joins TRBV4-1 and TRBJ1-6; D uncertain. The length of the CDR3 is 12 residues. Germline loops: CDR1 MGHRA, CDR2 YSYEKL. Trimming took off 3 bases at V and 7 bases at J, with 4 bases between the two ends. CDR3 in amino acids: CASSQKNSPLHF. The CDR3 nucleotides read TGCGCCAGCAGCCAGAAAAATTCACCCCTCCACTTT.

This clonotype was observed many times. The chain links TRBV7-6 to TRBJ1-5; D perhaps matches TRBD1 (5 bases). The CDR3 is made up of 14 amino acids. Germline CDR1 reads SGHVS; CDR2 reads FNYEAQ. The ends were cut back, 5 bases at V and 12 bases at J, with 20 bases in the middle. The chain's CDR3 is CASSPGTAPEHQHF. The CDR3 DNA follows: TGTGCCAGCAGCCCCGGGACGGCTCCTGAACACCAGCATTTT.

A few counts support this clonotype. The genes are TRBV20-1 and TRBJ1-4, with D hard to call. Germline assignment: CDR1 DFQATT and CDR2 SNEGSKA (reference sequence). The CDR3 is 14 amino acids. Trimming removed 1 base from V and 1 base from J, with 7 bases in between. In DNA, the CDR3 is TGCAGTGCTAGAGTAGGGTTAACTAATGAAAAACTGTTTTTT. This gives the protein CSARVGLTNEKLFF.

The chain carries TRBV11-2 and TRBJ2-7; 7 bases are a match to TRBD2. CDR1 SGHAT and CDR2 FQNNGV come from the germline V gene. The junction had 11 bases not matched to a gene; V was cut back by 1 base and J by 2 bases. This CDR3 comprises 17 residues. The DNA for the CDR3 is TGTGCCAGCAGCTTAGGGCTCGGGAGGACCTTAACCTACGAGCAGTACTTC. It encodes CASSLGLGRTLTYEQYF.

Concerning this clonotype: One end of the junction is discordant with germline, which a read error may explain. This chain links TRBV5-4 with TRBJ2-7; D not resolved. Per the germline V gene, CDR1 is SGHNT and CDR2 is YYREEE (reference sequence). This CDR3 has 12 amino acids. CDR3 sequence reads: CATSWSSGEQYF. CDR3 DNA sequence: TGTGCCACCAGCTGGAGTTCGGGCGAGCAGTACTTC.

This clonotype was found many times. This sequence joins TRBV7-9 and TRBJ2-2; a possible D gene is TRBD1 (6 bases). The CDR3 is 14 residues long. Germline CDR1 SEHNR, CDR2 FQNEAQ (reference sequence). V lost 5 bases, J lost 4 bases, and 11 bases lay in between. The CDR3 bases are TGTGCCAGCAGCCGGGACACATTCACCGGGGAGCTGTTTTTT. As protein: CASSRDTFTGELFF.

This clonotype was counted a single time. One base away lies a much larger clone, so this may be a sequencing read error. This chain links TRBV11-2 with TRBJ2-7; 10 bases are shared with TRBD1. The CDR3 is 15 residues long. Germline V gives CDR1 SGHAT, CDR2 FQNNGV. CDR3 protein: CAGSLFGTGEYEQYF. Written as DNA, the CDR3 is TGTGCCGGCAGCTTATTTGGGACAGGGGAGTACGAGCAGTACTTC.

In this sample, this clonotype turned up many times. J is TRBJ2-3 and V is TRBV3-1; a possible D gene is TRBD1 (6 bases). This CDR3 has 13 amino acids. With 10 bases removed from V and 5 bases from J, the gap between germline ends came to 16 bases. The germline V gene has CDR1 LGHDT and CDR2 YNNKEL (reference sequence). This CDR3 is CATKGVLGDTQYF. Written as DNA, the CDR3 is TGTGCCACCAAGGGGGTATTGGGAGATACGCAGTATTTT.

This clonotype was counted ten times or more. This rearrangement joins TRBV2 to TRBJ2-4, with a possible D match to TRBD2 (6 bases). The germline V gene has CDR1 SNHLY and CDR2 FYNNEI. This CDR3 comprises 16 residues. V lost 2 bases to trimming and J lost 1 base, with 12 bases between them. This chain's CDR3 is CASSESLRGAKNIQYF. The CDR3 DNA reads TGTGCCAGCAGTGAAAGTCTCCGGGGGGCCAAAAACATTCAGTACTTC.

The chain carries TRBV12-3 or TRBV12-4 and TRBJ2-7, with D tentatively TRBD1 (5 bases). Trimming cost V 3 bases and J 6 bases, with 9 bases left between them. The CDR3 is 12 residues long. The CDR3 sequence is CASSFNGAEQYF. CDR3 bases: TGTGCCAGCAGTTTTAATGGGGCCGAGCAGTACTTC.

This clonotype was counted at least ten times. V usage is TRBV24-1 and J usage is TRBJ2-1; D might be TRBD1 (5 bases). The CDR3 is 15 amino acids. The V end lost 5 bases, the J end lost 9 bases, and 19 bases lay between the germline ends. Germline CDR1 reads KGHDR; CDR2 reads SFDVKD. The DNA for the CDR3 is TGTGCCACCAGTGCCCAGGGCAGGGCGGTGGGTGAGCAGTTCTTC. This sequence encodes CATSAQGRAVGEQFF.

This clonotype was detected a few times. The gene calls are TRBV5-6 and TRBJ2-7; D is possibly TRBD1 or TRBD2 (6 bases each). The CDR3 covers 14 residues. V was pared by 4 bases and J by 4 bases, with 15 bases between. Germline V gene data show CDR1 as SGHDT and CDR2 as YYEEEE. This CDR3 reads CASSLGGGQYEQYF. CDR3 DNA sequence: TGTGCCAGCAGCCTAGGAGGGGGGCAGTACGAGCAGTACTTC.

This clonotype was counted many times. The chain couples TRBV27 to TRBJ2-2, with TRBD1 identical over 7 bases. This CDR3 has 16 amino acids. J lost 5 bases, V lost 3 bases, and 9 bases had no gene match. Germline lookup yields CDR1 MNHEY and CDR2 SMNVEV (reference sequence). The CDR3 DNA reads TGTGCCAGCAGTTTCTCCGGGACAGCGATGACCGGGGAGCTGTTTTTT. Amino acid sequence: CASSFSGTAMTGELFF.